Following are 11 T cell receptor beta chains from one sample sequenced in a study of blood T cells in healthy people across ages. Sample-barcoded 5' priming and a J-beta primer mix drove a second PCR of roughly 6 to 12 cycles. TCRdb analysed the 5' RACE reads with MiXCR anew, one entry per CDR3 protein. The sample contains around 1.5 million distinct CDR3 sequences, roughly 40% of which appear only once. The sample taken for sequencing was blood. These TCRs come from a woman between 18 and 29 years old in good health.

This clonotype was found many times. The chain combines TRBV9 with TRBJ1-2; tentatively, D is TRBD1 (5 bases). V was trimmed by 3 bases and J by 2 bases, leaving 8 bases between them. The germline V gene encodes CDR1 SGDLS and CDR2 YYNGEE. The CDR3 totals 13 residues. The CDR3 coding sequence is TGTGCCAGCAGCGCCGGGGCAAACTATGGCTACACCTTC. As protein: CASSAGANYGYTF.

This chain links TRBV5-1 with TRBJ2-1; 7 nucleotides align to TRBD2. This CDR3 is built from 15 residues. Trimming at V came to 4 bases and at J to 4 bases, leaving 8 bases not matched to a gene. Per germline, CDR1 SGHRS and CDR2 YFSETQ. CDR3 DNA: TGCGCCAGCAGCACGGTCGGGGGGAGTTACAATGAGCAGTTCTTC. Translated: CASSTVGGSYNEQFF.

The chain combines TRBV27 with TRBJ1-1; possible D gene TRBD1, 6 bases. Germline CDR1 MNHEY, CDR2 SMNVEV (reference sequence). Trimming removed 5 bases from V and 5 bases from J, with 15 bases in between. The length of the CDR3 is 14 residues. CDR3: CASSQQGLRTEAFF. In DNA, the CDR3 is TGTGCCAGCAGTCAACAGGGACTTAGGACTGAAGCTTTCTTT.

The J gene is TRBJ2-1, the V gene TRBV5-1; the match to TRBD2 covers 9 bases. The CDR3 extends over 14 amino acids. J gave up 8 bases and V 2 bases, and 5 bases lay outside the gene matches. CDR1 and CDR2 (germline): SGHRS, YFSETQ. In DNA, the CDR3 is TGCGCCAGCAGCTTAAGACTAGCGGCATATGAGCAGTTCTTC. Translation: CASSLRLAAYEQFF. Combining the CDR3 with reference TRBV5-1 and TRBJ2-1 gives the whole variable domain KAGVTQTPRYLIKTRGQQVTLSCSPISGHRSVSWYQQTPGQGLQFLFEYFSETQRNKGNFPGRFSGRQFSNSRSEMNVSTLELGDSALYLCASSLRLAAYEQFFGPGTRLTVL.

The V gene is TRBV7-2, the J gene TRBJ2-1; D is perhaps TRBD2 (7 bases). Trimming removed 6 bases at V and 4 bases at J, with 16 bases between. The CDR3 runs 15 residues. From germline, CDR1 is SGHTA and CDR2 FQGNSA. CDR3 residues: CASRGGAGAYNEQFF. CDR3 DNA: TGTGCCAGCAGGGGTGGTGCGGGGGCTTACAATGAGCAGTTCTTC. The whole variable domain, remainder taken from reference TRBV7-2 and TRBJ2-1, is GAGVSQSPSNKVTEKGKDVELRCDPISGHTALYWYRQSLGQGLEFLIYFQGNSAPDKSGLPSDRFSAERTGGSVSTLTIQRTQQEDSAVYLCASRGGAGAYNEQFFGPGTRLTVL.

The chain has TRBV11-2 and TRBJ1-4, with D possibly TRBD1 on 5 matching bases. Germline lookup yields CDR1 SGHAT and CDR2 FQNNGV. V dropped 5 bases and J dropped 3 bases, with 10 bases sitting between them. This CDR3 contains 14 residues. The DNA of the CDR3 is TGTGCCAGCAGCCAACAGGTGTCTAATGAAAAACTGTTTTTT. Protein sequence: CASSQQVSNEKLFF.

This clonotype turned up a few times. The gene calls are TRBV7-9 and TRBJ2-1; tentative D call: TRBD1 (5 bases). Germline V CDR1 and CDR2: SEHNR, FQNEAQ (reference sequence). The V end was cut by 3 bases, the J end by 7 bases, with 19 bases between. CDR3 length equals 16 residues. The CDR3 DNA is TGTGCCAGCAGCTTCCCCCGCCAGGGTAGGACGAATGAGCAGTTCTTC. Encoded protein: CASSFPRQGRTNEQFF. The full variable domain, its missing parts supplied by reference TRBV7-9 and TRBJ2-1, is DTGVSQNPRHKITKRGQNVTFRCDPISEHNRLYWYRQTLGQGPEFLTYFQNEAQLEKSRLLSDRFSAERPKGSFSTLEIQRTEQGDSAMYLCASSFPRQGRTNEQFFGPGTRLTVL.

The V and J genes are TRBV19 and TRBJ2-7; D remains unclear. CDR1 LNHDA and CDR2 SQIVND come from the germline V gene (reference sequence). This CDR3 contains 14 residues. Trimming took 5 bases from V and 2 from J, leaving 13 bases between them. CDR3 in amino acids: CASSRRAGPYEQYF. Here the CDR3 DNA reads TGTGCCAGTAGTCGACGGGCAGGCCCCTACGAGCAGTACTTC.

This chain joins TRBV11-1 and TRBJ2-1; D perhaps matches TRBD2 (7 bases). This CDR3 is built from 14 residues. CDR1 SGHAT and CDR2 FQDESV come from the germline V gene (reference sequence). V lost 3 bases and J lost 10, with 16 bases in between. DNA for the CDR3: TGTGCCAGCAGCTTGTCTTGGGGGGGCTACGAGCAGTTCTTC. Encoded protein: CASSLSWGGYEQFF.

This chain uses TRBV27 with TRBJ2-1; the match to TRBD2 covers 8 bases. The CDR3 is made up of 15 amino acids. The V segment lost 3 bases and the J segment 6 bases; nucleotides outside the gene matches: 7. Germline lookup yields CDR1 MNHEY and CDR2 SMNVEV (reference sequence). The CDR3 protein is CASSFGRAGANEQFF. DNA for the CDR3: TGTGCCAGCAGTTTCGGTAGAGCGGGGGCCAATGAGCAGTTCTTC.

In this sample, this clonotype turned up many times. A much larger clone differs by one base, so this may be a read error. This rearrangement joins TRBV7-2 to TRBJ2-5; D gene ambiguous. In germline, CDR1 is SGHTA, CDR2 FQGNSA. This CDR3 has 15 residues. The ends were cut back, 2 bases at V and 11 bases at J, with 21 bases in the middle. The CDR3 DNA is TGTGCCAGCAGCTTATCGGCCTACCTTAGGAATGAGCAGTACTTC. Its protein product is CASSLSAYLRNEQYF.